A selection of T cell receptor beta chains follows, all from one sample in a study of human T cells and chemical hapten exposure. TCRdb recomputed calls from the RACE reads with MiXCR, one row per CDR3 protein. The data hold tens of thousands of distinct CDR3 sequences, with around 9.9% observed a single time. The source was whole blood, collected in connection with sensitization to the hapten diphenylcyclopropenone (DPC). The receptor set was obtained from a woman aged 25 to 39 with alopecia areata. Some clones in this sample may be carry-over from other donors' samples. CDR3s include the opening cysteine and the closing phenylalanine or tryptophan. The order of the fields is V gene, clone size, J gene, D gene, CDR3 DNA, CDR3 protein. D genes are given only for firm matches. Clone size is given for some rows only: seen once, a few or many times, or a class if the clone is expanded.

>TRBV27|NA|TRBJ2-7|TRBD1
TGTGCCAGCAGCCCGGGACAGATAATCTCCTACGAGCAGTACTTC
CASSPGQIISYEQYF
>TRBV18|NA|TRBJ1-6|NA
TGTGCCAGCTCCGGGAGCCCTACCGCGTACTCACCCCTCCACTTT
CASSGSPTAYSPLHF
>TRBV28|NA|TRBJ1-2|NA
TGTGCCAGCAGCCCCGACAAGCTGTTTGGCTACACCTTC
CASSPDKLFGYTF
>TRBV28|many|TRBJ1-1|NA
TGTGCCAGCGGGGCGCAAGCAGCTGAAGCTTTCTTT
CASGAQAAEAFF
>TRBV28|many|TRBJ1-2|NA
TGTGCCAGCAGGTCCACAGTAAACTATGGCTACACCTTC
CASRSTVNYGYTF
>TRBV5-6|few|TRBJ1-4|NA
TGTGCCAGCAGCTTGACCCAGAATGAAAAACTGTTTTTT
CASSLTQNEKLFF
>TRBV7-6|many|TRBJ2-6|NA
TGTGCCAGCAGCTTCCGCCAGGGGGGGCGAAGTAGAGGATCTGGGGCCAACGTCCTGACTTTC
CASSFRQGGRSRGSGANVLTF
>TRBV28|NA|TRBJ1-1|NA
TGTGCCAGCACCAATAAATGGGGATTAACTGAAGCTTTCTTT
CASTNKWGLTEAFF
>TRBV27|many|TRBJ1-6|NA
TGTGCCAGCAGTTTAGCTGGTTCGAAGACCTATAATTCACCCCTCCACTTT
CASSLAGSKTYNSPLHF
>TRBV29-1|many|TRBJ2-5|NA
TGCAGCGTTGCAAAAGATAGGGGAGGCGGGGAGACCCAGTACTTC
CSVAKDRGGGETQYF
>TRBV6-5|NA|TRBJ2-7|NA
TGTGCCAGCAGTTACCGCTACAGGCCCGCCTACGAGCAGTACTTC
CASSYRYRPAYEQYF
>TRBV6-5|NA|TRBJ2-1|TRBD1
TGTGCCAGCAGTTACACCGGGACAGAGGTCAATGAGCAGTTCTTC
CASSYTGTEVNEQFF
>TRBV7-8|few|TRBJ1-1|NA
TGTGCCAGCAGCTTAGTTGGAGGAGGGATGAACACTGAAGCTTTCTTT
CASSLVGGGMNTEAFF
>TRBV3-1|few|TRBJ1-5|NA
TGTGCCAGCAGCCAAGCGTCGGGGCCCCAGCATTTT
CASSQASGPQHF
>TRBV18|NA|TRBJ1-1|NA
TGTGCCAGCTCACCACCGGCAGGCCAAGACACTGAAGCTTTCTTT
CASSPPAGQDTEAFF
>TRBV30|NA|TRBJ1-1|TRBD1
TGTGCCTGGAGTGGACAGGGGATGATCCCTGAAGCTTTCTTT
CAWSGQGMIPEAFF
>TRBV3-1|many|TRBJ2-3|TRBD2
TGTGCCAGCAGCCAAGATATCCCAGGACTAGCGGACCGCACAGATACGCAGTATTTT
CASSQDIPGLADRTDTQYF
>TRBV19|many|TRBJ2-3|TRBD2
TGTGCCAGTAGACACAGGACTAGCAGCACAGATACGCAGTATTTT
CASRHRTSSTDTQYF
>TRBV20-1|NA|TRBJ2-3|NA
TGCAGTGCTAGAGATTTGGTAGCCAGCACAGATACGCAGTATTTT
CSARDLVASTDTQYF
>TRBV10-3|NA|TRBJ2-5|NA
TGTGCCATCGGGGAGGGGGCCCAGTACTTC
CAIGEGAQYF
>TRBV19|many|TRBJ1-5|NA
TGTGCCAGTAGTGACCGAACCGGGGAGGGGTTTTATGGCAATCAGCCCCAGCATTTT
CASSDRTGEGFYGNQPQHF
>TRBV28|NA|TRBJ2-1|NA
TGTGCCAGCAGTTTCCCCGGGACGAATGAGCAGTTCTTC
CASSFPGTNEQFF
>TRBV6-2/TRBV6-3|NA|TRBJ2-1|NA
TGTGCCAGCAGTCTTCTAGCTCGTAGCTCCTACAATGAGCAGTTCTTC
CASSLLARSSYNEQFF
>TRBV28|many|TRBJ1-2|NA
TGTGCCAGCAGTTCCCCGGGAGGGGCGGGCTATGGCTACACCTTC
CASSSPGGAGYGYTF
>TRBV28|NA|TRBJ1-5|NA
TGTGCCAGCAGACGCGAGGGGGGTACGGATCAGCCCCAGCATTTT
CASRREGGTDQPQHF
>TRBV20-1|many|TRBJ2-7|NA
TGCAGTGCTACCCTGGGCGGGGATTACGAGCAGTACTTC
CSATLGGDYEQYF
>TRBV10-3|few|TRBJ2-3|TRBD1
TGTGCCATCAGTGAGTCCGGGACAGGGAGGGGCACAGATACGCAGTATTTT
CAISESGTGRGTDTQYF
>TRBV5-1|NA|TRBJ1-5|NA
TGCGCCAGCAGCTTGTCAGGGCGTCAGCCCCAGCATTTT
CASSLSGRQPQHF
>TRBV18|NA|TRBJ2-2|NA
TGTGCCAGCTCGTGGGCAGGGCAGACGAACACCGGGGAGCTGTTTTTT
CASSWAGQTNTGELFF
>TRBV9|NA|TRBJ2-3|NA
TGTGCCAGCAGCGGACGACTTGGGGGCCACACAGATACGCAGTATTTT
CASSGRLGGHTDTQYF
>TRBV7-9|NA|TRBJ2-7|TRBD1
TGTGCCAGCAGCTTACGGGACAGGGCCTACGAGCAGTACTTC
CASSLRDRAYEQYF
>TRBV6-1|many|TRBJ1-1|NA
TGTGCCAGCAGTGCGCGGGGCGGCACTGAAGCTTTCTTT
CASSARGGTEAFF
>TRBV27|NA|TRBJ1-1|NA
TGTGCCAGCAGTTTAGCGGTGAGGGGGGAAGCTTTCTTT
CASSLAVRGEAFF
>TRBV4-2|few|TRBJ1-1|NA
TGTGCCAGCAGCCAAGGCGAAAATAGGATGAACACTGAAGCTTTCTTT
CASSQGENRMNTEAFF
>TRBV5-1|few|TRBJ2-1|NA
TGCGCCAGCAGCTTGGAGGGTTGGTACTATGAGCAGTTCTTC
CASSLEGWYYEQFF
>TRBV20-1|many|TRBJ1-1|TRBD1
TGCAGTGCTAGAGATTCAGGGACAGTGAACACTGAAGCTTTCTTT
CSARDSGTVNTEAFF
>TRBV5-5|NA|TRBJ2-7|NA
TGTGCCAGCAGCTTGTACGGGGGAGCTGTCGAGCAGTACTTC
CASSLYGGAVEQYF
>TRBV28|many|TRBJ2-2|NA
TGTGCCAGCAGTCTAGGGATCTTTAACACCGGGGAGCTGTTTTTT
CASSLGIFNTGELFF
>TRBV12-3/TRBV12-4|few|TRBJ1-2|NA
TGTGCCAGCAGTTTTAGGGGAGTGGGTGGCTACACCTTC
CASSFRGVGGYTF
>TRBV27|NA|TRBJ2-5|NA
TGTGCCAGCAGTTTGGTTGCCGGAGGGGGCGCGGAGACCCAGTACTTC
CASSLVAGGGAETQYF
>TRBV4-1|NA|TRBJ1-1|NA
TGCGCCAGCAGCCAAGTAACGGGGACTGAAGCTTTCTTT
CASSQVTGTEAFF
>TRBV27|many|TRBJ2-7|NA
TGTGCCAGCAGTTTATCGGCAGGGGTGGGCGAGCAGTACTTC
CASSLSAGVGEQYF
>TRBV9|many|TRBJ1-1|NA
TGTGCCAGCAGCGTAGGAGGTGCGGGGGCTGAAGCTTTCTTT
CASSVGGAGAEAFF
>TRBV29-1|NA|TRBJ2-1|TRBD2
TGCAGCGTCGCTCGTTCCCACGGACTAGCGGGAGTTGAGAATGAGCAGTTCTTC
CSVARSHGLAGVENEQFF
>TRBV5-1|many|TRBJ2-3|TRBD2
TGCGCCAGCAGCCAGTCTCCGGGACTAGCCACAGATACGCAGTATTTT
CASSQSPGLATDTQYF
>TRBV7-2|many|TRBJ2-4|TRBD2
TGTGCCAGCAGCCCAGGGAGCGGGGCTGCCAAAAACATTCAGTACTTC
CASSPGSGAAKNIQYF
>TRBV7-9|many|TRBJ1-6|NA
TGTGCCAGCAGCTTAGACAGGTCGCCTTCACCCCTCCACTTT
CASSLDRSPSPLHF
>TRBV9|NA|TRBJ2-3|NA
TGTGCCAGCAGCCCGCCGGTCGGAGATACGCAGTATTTT
CASSPPVGDTQYF
>TRBV28|many|TRBJ2-3|TRBD1
TGTGCCAGCCGCACCGGGACAGAAGGAGATACGCAGTATTTT
CASRTGTEGDTQYF
>TRBV30|few|TRBJ1-3|NA
TGTGCCTGGATAAGTGAGGGGTTCCCTGGAAACACCATATATTTT
CAWISEGFPGNTIYF
>TRBV2|many|TRBJ2-5|NA
TGTGCCAGCAGAGGAGGGGGAGAGACCCAGTACTTC
CASRGGGETQYF
>TRBV28|many|TRBJ1-1|NA
TGTGCCAGCAGTCCCCTTGGAGTGGGGCGGAGATTTACTGAAGCTTTCTTT
CASSPLGVGRRFTEAFF
>TRBV20-1|many|TRBJ1-2|NA
TGCAGTGCCACACCAGGGTCGAACTATGGCTACACCTTC
CSATPGSNYGYTF
>TRBV3-1|few|TRBJ2-1|TRBD2
TGTGCCAGCAGCCGAGCGGGGGCCCCCGGCAATGAGCAGTTCTTC
CASSRAGAPGNEQFF
>TRBV30|few|TRBJ2-1|NA
TGTGCCTGGAGGGATAAGGGGTACAATGAGCAGTTCTTC
CAWRDKGYNEQFF
>TRBV18|few|TRBJ2-1|NA
TGTGCCAGCTCACCAAAGGGGAATGAGCAGTTCTTC
CASSPKGNEQFF
>TRBV24-1|many|TRBJ2-2|NA
TGTGCCACCAGTGACCCCGTTTCAGGGCCCGGGGAGCTGTTTTTT
CATSDPVSGPGELFF
>TRBV4-2|NA|TRBJ2-1|NA
TGTGCCAGCACTCGGGAGCCGGGGGACAATGAGCAGTTCTTC
CASTREPGDNEQFF